These 3 T cell receptor beta chains originate from one sample sequenced in a study of blood T cells in healthy people across ages. For the second PCR, which ran for 7 to 11 cycles, a sample-barcoded 5' primer and a J-beta primer mix were used. TCRdb independently ran MiXCR on the 5' RACE reads; one entry per CDR3 protein. Among over a million distinct CDR3 sequences, 35% to 50% were seen once, and the ten largest hold about 19%. Sample: blood. These receptors came from a woman in her sixties or seventies in good health.

This clonotype was seen only once. The V and J genes are TRBV7-2 and TRBJ2-1; unclear D gene. Germline CDR1 reads SGHTA; CDR2 reads FQGNSA. V gave up 0 bases and J gave up 8 bases, with 11 bases separating them. The CDR3 extends over 14 amino acids. Here the CDR3 reads CASSLAPYIDEQFF. CDR3 in DNA: TGTGCCAGCAGCTTAGCGCCGTACATCGATGAGCAGTTCTTC. Full variable domain (remainder filled in from reference TRBV7-2 and TRBJ2-1): GAGVSQSPSNKVTEKGKDVELRCDPISGHTALYWYRQSLGQGLEFLIYFQGNSAPDKSGLPSDRFSAERTGGSVSTLTIQRTQQEDSAVYLCASSLAPYIDEQFFGPGTRLTVL.

The V call is TRBV5-1, the J call TRBJ2-3, with D perhaps TRBD1 (6 bases). CDR1 SGHRS and CDR2 YFSETQ come from the germline V gene. V lost 0 bases to trimming and J lost 4 bases, with 12 bases between them. The length of the CDR3 is 15 residues. CDR3 loop: CASSLDTGSADTQYF. Written as DNA, the CDR3 is TGCGCCAGCAGCTTGGACACAGGGTCGGCAGATACGCAGTATTTT. The entire variable domain, with the rest obtained from reference TRBV5-1 and TRBJ2-3, is as follows: KAGVTQTPRYLIKTRGQQVTLSCSPISGHRSVSWYQQTPGQGLQFLFEYFSETQRNKGNFPGRFSGRQFSNSRSEMNVSTLELGDSALYLCASSLDTGSADTQYFGPGTRLTVL.

The CDR3 loop is CASRRPGSTDTQYF. CDR3 DNA: TGCGCCAGCCGGAGGCCAGGGAGCACAGATACGCAGTATTTT. The chain carries TRBV4-1 and TRBJ2-3, with D perhaps given as TRBD1 or TRBD2 (5 bases each). The CDR3 sequence is 14 residues long. The ends were cut back, 8 bases at V and 0 bases at J, with 12 bases in the middle. Germline V gene lookup returns CDR1 MGHRA and CDR2 YSYEKL.